This TCR beta chain was identified during a study of shared clonotypes between healthy human individuals. Study in general: The donor group consisted of two women and a few men, aged 18 to 49. Overall study findings and caveats: It was anticipated that sequencing depth would influence how many clonotypes donors shared. Enrolling few donors narrowed the genetic and exposure-history diversity that was represented. Some clonotypes were shared by all four sorted-subset donors, while others were not shared. The non-shared ones had lower generation probabilities than the shared ones.

Profiled with immunoSEQ multiplex PCR; TCRdb holds only in-frame clones, not every one. The sample has 650,000 to 700,000 clones, about 90% seen once. Germline CDR1 SGHAT, CDR2 FQNNGV. CDR3 length: 18 amino acids. V dropped 4 bases and J dropped 0 bases, with 19 bases sitting between them. Details on this clone: The target antigen is unknown.

The clonotype originates from a man aged 18 to 30 in good health. Some clones in this sample may be carry-over from other donors' samples. The sample taken for sequencing was memory CD8+ T cells from PBMCs. Documented subset: CD45RO+ cells pooled with CCR7-negative TemRA cells. This chain links TRBV11-2 with TRBJ1-3; possibly TRBD1 for D (5 bases). The CDR3 DNA reads TGTGCCAGCAGCTCGATAAGTGGTGCAGGGCACTCTGGAAACACCATATATTTT. Its protein product is CASSSISGAGHSGNTIYF.